Below are 10 T cell receptor beta chains sequenced from a single sample in a study of regulatory dendritic cells for organ transplantation. Profiled with immunoSEQ multiplex PCR; TCRdb holds only in-frame clones, not every one. The sample holds 30,000 or so clones; roughly 84% are singletons and the top ten take over 0.35%. The source material was naive CD8+ T cells from blood. Indicated subset: CD45RA+ naive T cells. These receptors were taken from a human donor in good health.

This clone is a singleton in its sample. The chain joins TRBV19 to TRBJ1-6, with 8 positions matching TRBD1. V dropped 8 bases and J dropped 1; count of bases not matched to a gene: 7. The CDR3 sequence is 16 residues long. Germline V gene data show CDR1 as LNHDA and CDR2 as SQIVND (reference sequence). The CDR3 region has the DNA TGTGCCAGTTGGGACAGGCTTGGATCCTATAATTCACCCCTCCACTTT. Protein: CASWDRLGSYNSPLHF.

The V call is TRBV7-2, the J call TRBJ2-1, with D possibly matching TRBD1 (6 bases). The germline V gene encodes CDR1 SGHTA and CDR2 FQGNSA. V gave up 5 bases and J gave up 6 bases, with 17 bases separating them. The CDR3 contains 15 residues. CDR3 amino acids: CASSPSGTPGNEQFF. CDR3 in DNA: TGTGCCAGCAGCCCCTCCGGGACACCGGGCAATGAGCAGTTCTTC.

A word on this clone: The sample holds other DNA sequences that translate to the same CDR3. The rearrangement joins TRBV5-8 to TRBJ1-1, with D maybe TRBD1 (6 bases). Germline V gene sequence: CDR1 SGHTS, CDR2 YDEGEE. The CDR3 runs 13 residues. The V end was cut by 0 bases, the J end by 5 bases, with 8 bases between. This CDR3 reads CASSLGTATEAFF. The CDR3 nucleotides read TGTGCCAGCAGCTTGGGGACAGCGACTGAAGCTTTCTTT.

A single count supports this clone. The sample has other DNA sequences that encode this CDR3 too. The V call is TRBV7-6, the J call TRBJ1-1, with TRBD1 matching 11 bases. Per the germline V gene, CDR1 is SGHVS and CDR2 is FNYEAQ. V trimming: 3 bases; J trimming: 5 bases; junction bases outside the gene matches: 5. The CDR3 runs 15 residues. The CDR3 DNA is TGTGCCAGCAGCTTGACCGGGACAGGGGGGACTGAAGCTTTCTTT. Amino acids: CASSLTGTGGTEAFF.

The CDR3 DNA follows: TGCAGCGTTGAATGGAGGAGGCGGTACAATGAGCAGTTCTTC. It translates to CSVEWRRRYNEQFF. V and J are TRBV29-1 and TRBJ2-1, with D perhaps TRBD2 (5 bases). The CDR3 sequence is 14 residues long. The V gene lost 2 bases and the J gene lost 4 bases, with 12 bases spanning the gap. Per the germline V gene, CDR1 is SQVTM and CDR2 is ANQGSEA.

V is TRBV5-6 and J is TRBJ2-1; TRBD2 matches at 9 bases. Trimming cost V 4 bases and J 1 base; bases outside gene matches: 6. The CDR3 runs 16 residues. Germline CDR1 SGHDT, CDR2 YYEEEE. The CDR3 loop reads CASSQISGGSYNEQFF. CDR3 nucleotides: TGTGCCAGCAGCCAGATAAGCGGGGGGTCCTACAATGAGCAGTTCTTC.

The chain employs TRBV9 and TRBJ1-2; possibly TRBD1 for D (5 bases). The V gene lost 7 bases and the J gene lost 7 bases, with 23 bases spanning the gap. The CDR3 runs 15 residues. The germline gives CDR1 SGDLS, CDR2 YYNGEE. This chain's CDR3 is CASSIRNVGDSGYTF. The CDR3 DNA reads TGTGCCAGCTCGATACGGAATGTTGGGGACTCTGGCTACACCTTC. Supplemented by reference TRBV9 and TRBJ1-2, the full variable domain reads DSGVTQTPKHLITATGQRVTLRCSPRSGDLSVYWYQQSLDQGLQFLIQYYNGEERAKGNILERFSAQQFPDLHSELNLSSLELGDSALYFCASSIRNVGDSGYTFGSGTRLTVV.

The V call is TRBV6-6, the J call TRBJ2-6; perhaps TRBD1 as D (6 bases). The germline gives CDR1 MNHNY, CDR2 SVGAGI (reference sequence). CDR3 length: 16 amino acids. Trimming left V 6 bases short and J 0 bases short, with 12 bases between. The CDR3 is CASSLGQLSGANVLTF. CDR3 in DNA: TGTGCCAGCAGCTTAGGACAGCTCTCTGGGGCCAACGTCCTGACTTTC.

The chain links TRBV5-4 to TRBJ2-7, with D unresolved. The CDR3 runs to 11 residues. The V and J ends lost 2 bases and 7 bases respectively, with 7 bases between them. From germline, CDR1 is SGHNT and CDR2 YYREEE (reference sequence). CDR3 amino acids: CASSFNREQYF. CDR3 sequence (DNA): TGTGCCAGCAGCTTTAATCGGGAGCAGTACTTC.

The chain joins TRBV6-6 to TRBJ1-1, with D possibly being TRBD1 (6 bases). V lost 6 bases and J lost 1, with 15 bases in between. The CDR3 extends over 15 amino acids. Germline assignment: CDR1 MNHNY and CDR2 SVGAGI (reference sequence). The CDR3 loop reads CASRHRDTKNTEAFF. The CDR3 region has the DNA TGTGCCAGCAGACACCGGGACACCAAGAACACTGAAGCTTTCTTT.